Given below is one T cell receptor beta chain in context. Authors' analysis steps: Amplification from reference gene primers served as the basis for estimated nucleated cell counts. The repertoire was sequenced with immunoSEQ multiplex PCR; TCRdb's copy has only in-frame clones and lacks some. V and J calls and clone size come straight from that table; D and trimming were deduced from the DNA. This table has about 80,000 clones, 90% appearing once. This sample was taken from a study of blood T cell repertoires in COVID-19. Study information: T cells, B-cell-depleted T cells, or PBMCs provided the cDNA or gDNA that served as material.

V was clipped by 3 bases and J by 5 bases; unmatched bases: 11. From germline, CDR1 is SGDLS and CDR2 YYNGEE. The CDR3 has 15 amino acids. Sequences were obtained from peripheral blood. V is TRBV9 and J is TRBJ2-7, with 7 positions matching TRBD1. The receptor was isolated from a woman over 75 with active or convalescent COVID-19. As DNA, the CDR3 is TGTGCCAGCAGCGCCAGAGGGACAGTCTACAACGAGCAGTACTTC. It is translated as CASSARGTVYNEQYF. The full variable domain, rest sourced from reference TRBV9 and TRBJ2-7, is DSGVTQTPKHLITATGQRVTLRCSPRSGDLSVYWYQQSLDQGLQFLIQYYNGEERAKGNILERFSAQQFPDLHSELNLSSLELGDSALYFCASSARGTVYNEQYFGPGTRLTVT.